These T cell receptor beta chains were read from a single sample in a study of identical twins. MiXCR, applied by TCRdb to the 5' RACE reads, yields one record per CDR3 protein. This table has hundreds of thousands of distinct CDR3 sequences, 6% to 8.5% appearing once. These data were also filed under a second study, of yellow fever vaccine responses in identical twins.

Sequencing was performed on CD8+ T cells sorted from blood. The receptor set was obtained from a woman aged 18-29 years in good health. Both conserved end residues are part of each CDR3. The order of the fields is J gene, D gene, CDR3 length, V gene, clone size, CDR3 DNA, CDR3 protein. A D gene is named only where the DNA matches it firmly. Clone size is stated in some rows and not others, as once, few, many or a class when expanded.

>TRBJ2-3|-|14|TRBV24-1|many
TGTGCCACCAGTGACCGCGAGATCACAGATACGCAGTATTTT
CATSDREITDTQYF
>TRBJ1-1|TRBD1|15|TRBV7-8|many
TGTGCCAGCAGCCAGGGGGCAGGGGTGGGCACTGAAGCTTTCTTT
CASSQGAGVGTEAFF
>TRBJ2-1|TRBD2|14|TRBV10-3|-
TGTGCCATCAGGGTAGCCGGGGGGGCCGATGAGCAGTTCTTC
CAIRVAGGADEQFF
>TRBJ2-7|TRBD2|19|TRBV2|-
TGTGCCAGCAGCCCTACGGGACTAGCGGGACGTGGGCGCTCCTACGAGCAGTACTTC
CASSPTGLAGRGRSYEQYF
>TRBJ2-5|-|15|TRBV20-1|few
TGCAGTGCTAGAGATGAGACAGAAAAACAAGAGACCCAGTACTTC
CSARDETEKQETQYF
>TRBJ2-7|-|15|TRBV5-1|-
TGCGCCAGCAGCTCCCCCTACCTCACTCCTGACGAGCAGTACTTC
CASSSPYLTPDEQYF
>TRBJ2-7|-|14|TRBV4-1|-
TGCGCCAGCAGCCAAGCAGCGGAGGCCTACGAGCAGTACTTC
CASSQAAEAYEQYF
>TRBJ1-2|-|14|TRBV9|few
TGTGCCAGCAGCGGTGGAACAGGTTCCAGAGGCTACACCTTC
CASSGGTGSRGYTF
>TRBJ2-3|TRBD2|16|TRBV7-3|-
TGTGCCAGCAGCTTAAGATTAGCGGGAGTCGGGGATACGCAGTATTTT
CASSLRLAGVGDTQYF
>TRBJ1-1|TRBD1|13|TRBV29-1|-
TGCAGCGTTGAAGGGACAGGGGGCTATGAAGCTTTCTTT
CSVEGTGGYEAFF
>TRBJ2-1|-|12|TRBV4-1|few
TGCGCCAGCAGCCAAGGCGGGACAGACAGGTTCTTC
CASSQGGTDRFF
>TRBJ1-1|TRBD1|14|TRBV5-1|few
TGCGCCAGCAGCCCGACAGGGGGTATCACTGAAGCTTTCTTT
CASSPTGGITEAFF
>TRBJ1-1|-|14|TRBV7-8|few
TGTGCCAGCAGTGAGCGGACAGAGAACACTGAAGCTTTCTTT
CASSERTENTEAFF
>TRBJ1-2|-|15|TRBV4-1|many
TGCGCCAGCAGCCAAGTGGCAGAACCTAACTATGGCTACACCTTC
CASSQVAEPNYGYTF
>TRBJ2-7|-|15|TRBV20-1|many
TGCAGTGCTAGAGATCCCGTCACAGGGCTCTACGAGCAGTACTTC
CSARDPVTGLYEQYF
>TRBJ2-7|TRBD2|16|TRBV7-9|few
TGTGCCAGCACCCTTTATAGCGGGGGGGCGAGATACGAGCAGTACTTC
CASTLYSGGARYEQYF
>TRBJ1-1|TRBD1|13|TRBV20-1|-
TGCAGTGCTAGAGCAGGGGGCGTCACTGAAGCTTTCTTT
CSARAGGVTEAFF
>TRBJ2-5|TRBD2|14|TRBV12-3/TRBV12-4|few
TGTGCCAGCAGGGTTAGCGGGGGAAGGGAGACCCAGTACTTC
CASRVSGGRETQYF
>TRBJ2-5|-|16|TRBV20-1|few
TGCAGTGCTACACTATCATTTAGAACAGTCCAAGAGACCCAGTACTTC
CSATLSFRTVQETQYF
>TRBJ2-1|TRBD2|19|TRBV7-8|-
TGTGCCAGCAGGGGGGTCTGGGACGGGAGGGCCGAGGCCTACAATGAGCAGTTCTTC
CASRGVWDGRAEAYNEQFF
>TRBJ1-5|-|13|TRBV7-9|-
TGTGCCAGCAGCTTTTCGACGGATCAGCCCCAGCATTTT
CASSFSTDQPQHF
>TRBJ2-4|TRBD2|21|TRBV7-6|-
TGTGCCAGCAGCTTACCCGGGTCTAGCGGGGGGCCTATCGTTCTCCGGGACATTCAGTACTTC
CASSLPGSSGGPIVLRDIQYF
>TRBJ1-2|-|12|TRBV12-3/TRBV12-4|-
TGTGCCAGCAGTTTAGACAGTCCTGGCTACACCTTC
CASSLDSPGYTF
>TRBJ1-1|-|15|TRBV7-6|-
TGTGCCAGCAGCGAGGGATGGAAAGCGAACACTGAAGCTTTCTTT
CASSEGWKANTEAFF
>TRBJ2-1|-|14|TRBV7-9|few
TGTGCCAGCAGACAACCTTGGGGGGACAATGAGCAGTTCTTC
CASRQPWGDNEQFF
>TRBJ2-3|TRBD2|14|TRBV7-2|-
TGTGCCAGCAGCTTAACTAGCGGGGAGGATACGCAGTATTTT
CASSLTSGEDTQYF
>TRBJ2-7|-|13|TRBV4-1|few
TGCGCCAGCAGCCAGGGGGCCCTCTACGAGCAGTACTTC
CASSQGALYEQYF
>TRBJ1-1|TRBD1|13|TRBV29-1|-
TGCAGCGTTTACTACACAGGGGCCACTGAAGCTTTCTTT
CSVYYTGATEAFF
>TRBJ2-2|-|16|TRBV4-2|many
TGTGCCAGCAGCCACCCCGCCGGGGGGCAGGACGGGGAGCTGTTTTTT
CASSHPAGGQDGELFF
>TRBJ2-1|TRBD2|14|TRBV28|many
TGTGCCACCCGACGGGGGGGCCAATACAATGAGCAGTTCTTC
CATRRGGQYNEQFF
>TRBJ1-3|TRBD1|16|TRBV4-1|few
TGCGCCAGCAGCCAACAGACAGGGGTGGATGGAAACACCATATATTTT
CASSQQTGVDGNTIYF
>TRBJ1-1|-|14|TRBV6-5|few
TGTGCCAGCAGTTATTTCCAGGGAGGCACTGAAGCTTTCTTT
CASSYFQGGTEAFF
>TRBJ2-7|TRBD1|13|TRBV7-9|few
TGTGCCAGCAGCTCTAAGGGGGCGGTCGAGCAGTACTTC
CASSSKGAVEQYF
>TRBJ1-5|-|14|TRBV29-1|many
TGCAGCGTCGCGGACGGACGACCTAATCAGCCCCAGCATTTT
CSVADGRPNQPQHF
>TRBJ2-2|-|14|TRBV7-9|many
TGTGCCAGCAGCCCCAAGACAGACACCGGGGAGCTGTTTTTT
CASSPKTDTGELFF
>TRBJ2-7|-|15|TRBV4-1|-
TGCGCCAGCAGCCAAGTGACAGCGGAAACCTACGAGCAGTACTTC
CASSQVTAETYEQYF